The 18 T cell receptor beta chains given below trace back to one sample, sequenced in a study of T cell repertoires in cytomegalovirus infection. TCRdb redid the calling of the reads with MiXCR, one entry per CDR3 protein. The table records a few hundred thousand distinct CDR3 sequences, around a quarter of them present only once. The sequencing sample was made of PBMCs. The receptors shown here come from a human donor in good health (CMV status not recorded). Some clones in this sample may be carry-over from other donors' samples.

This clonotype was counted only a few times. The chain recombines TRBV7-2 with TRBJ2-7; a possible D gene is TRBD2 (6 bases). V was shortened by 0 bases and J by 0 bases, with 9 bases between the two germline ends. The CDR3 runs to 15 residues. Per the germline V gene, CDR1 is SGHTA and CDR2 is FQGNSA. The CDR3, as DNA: TGTGCCAGCAGCTTAGCTTCTAGCGCCTCCTACGAGCAGTACTTC. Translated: CASSLASSASYEQYF.

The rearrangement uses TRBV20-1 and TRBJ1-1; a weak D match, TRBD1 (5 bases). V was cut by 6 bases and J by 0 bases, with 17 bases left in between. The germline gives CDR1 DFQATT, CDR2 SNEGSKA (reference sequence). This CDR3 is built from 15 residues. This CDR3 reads CSAPRSAGLNTEAFF. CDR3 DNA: TGCAGTGCCCCGAGGTCGGCAGGGCTGAACACTGAAGCTTTCTTT.

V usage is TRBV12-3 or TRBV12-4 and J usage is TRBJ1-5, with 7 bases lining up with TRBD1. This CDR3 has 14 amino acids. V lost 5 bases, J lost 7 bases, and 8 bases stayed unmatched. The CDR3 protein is CASSVRQGFQPQHF. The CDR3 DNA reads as TGTGCCAGCAGTGTCCGACAGGGCTTCCAGCCCCAGCATTTT.

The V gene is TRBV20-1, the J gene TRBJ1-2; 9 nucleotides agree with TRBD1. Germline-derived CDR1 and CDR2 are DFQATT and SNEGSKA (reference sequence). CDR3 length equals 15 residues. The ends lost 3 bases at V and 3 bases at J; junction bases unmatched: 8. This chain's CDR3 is CSARADRGDDYGYTF. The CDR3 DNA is TGCAGTGCTAGGGCGGACAGGGGTGACGACTATGGCTACACCTTC.

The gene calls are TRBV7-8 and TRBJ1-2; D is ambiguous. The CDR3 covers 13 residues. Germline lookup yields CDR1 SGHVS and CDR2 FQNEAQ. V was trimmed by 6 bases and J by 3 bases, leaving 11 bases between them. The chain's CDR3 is CASRNRRDYGYTF. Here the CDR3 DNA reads TGTGCCAGCAGAAATAGGAGGGACTATGGCTACACCTTC.

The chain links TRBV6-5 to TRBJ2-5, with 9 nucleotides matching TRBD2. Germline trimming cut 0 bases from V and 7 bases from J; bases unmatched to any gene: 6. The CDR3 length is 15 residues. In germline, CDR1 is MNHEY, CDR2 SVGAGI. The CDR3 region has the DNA TGTGCCAGCAGTTACTCGACAGGAGCGGGGGGGACCCAGTACTTC. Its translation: CASSYSTGAGGTQYF.

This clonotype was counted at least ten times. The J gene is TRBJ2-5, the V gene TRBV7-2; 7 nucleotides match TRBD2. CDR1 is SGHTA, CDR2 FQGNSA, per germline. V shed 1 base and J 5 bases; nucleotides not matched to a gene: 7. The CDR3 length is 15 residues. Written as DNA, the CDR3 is TGTGCCAGCAGCTTAGAGCGGGGCAGGGTGGAGACCCAGTACTTC. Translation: CASSLERGRVETQYF.

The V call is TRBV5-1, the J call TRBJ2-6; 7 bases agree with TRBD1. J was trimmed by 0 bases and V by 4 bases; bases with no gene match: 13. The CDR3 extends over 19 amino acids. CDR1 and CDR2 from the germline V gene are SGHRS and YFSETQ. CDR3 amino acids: CASSPEGALSFSGANVLTF. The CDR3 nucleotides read TGCGCCAGCAGCCCCGAGGGGGCGCTCTCTTTCTCTGGGGCCAACGTCCTGACTTTC.

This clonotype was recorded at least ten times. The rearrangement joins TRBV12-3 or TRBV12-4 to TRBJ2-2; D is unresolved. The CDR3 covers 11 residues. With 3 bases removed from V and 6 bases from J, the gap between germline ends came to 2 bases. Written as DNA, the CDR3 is TGTGCCAGCAGTTTCTCCGGGGAGCTGTTTTTT. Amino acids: CASSFSGELFF.

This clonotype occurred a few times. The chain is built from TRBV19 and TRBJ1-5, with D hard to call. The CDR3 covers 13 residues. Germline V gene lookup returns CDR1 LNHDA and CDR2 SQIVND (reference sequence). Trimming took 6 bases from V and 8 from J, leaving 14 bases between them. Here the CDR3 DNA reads TGTGCCAGTAGCCCCCCGTCCTCGGAGCCCCAGCATTTT. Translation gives CASSPPSSEPQHF.

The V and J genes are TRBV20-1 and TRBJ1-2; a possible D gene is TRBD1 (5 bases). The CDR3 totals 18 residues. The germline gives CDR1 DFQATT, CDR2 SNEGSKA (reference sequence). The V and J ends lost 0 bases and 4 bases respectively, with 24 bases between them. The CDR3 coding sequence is TGCAGTGCTAGAGATTGGGGGGAGATCAGGGACTTTGGCTATGGCTACACCTTC. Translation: CSARDWGEIRDFGYGYTF.

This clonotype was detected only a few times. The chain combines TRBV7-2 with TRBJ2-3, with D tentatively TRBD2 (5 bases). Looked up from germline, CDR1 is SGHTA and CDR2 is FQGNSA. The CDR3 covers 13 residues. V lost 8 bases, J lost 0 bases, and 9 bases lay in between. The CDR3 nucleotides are TGTGCCAGCGGTAGAGGGAGCACAGATACGCAGTATTTT. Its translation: CASGRGSTDTQYF.

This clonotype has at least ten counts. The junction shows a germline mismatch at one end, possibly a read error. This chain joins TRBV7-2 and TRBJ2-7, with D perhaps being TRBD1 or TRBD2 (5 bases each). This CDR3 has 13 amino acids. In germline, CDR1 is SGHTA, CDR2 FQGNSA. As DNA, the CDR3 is TGTGCCAGCAGCGGGGGTGGGTCCTACGGGCAGTACTTC. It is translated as CASSGGGSYGQYF.

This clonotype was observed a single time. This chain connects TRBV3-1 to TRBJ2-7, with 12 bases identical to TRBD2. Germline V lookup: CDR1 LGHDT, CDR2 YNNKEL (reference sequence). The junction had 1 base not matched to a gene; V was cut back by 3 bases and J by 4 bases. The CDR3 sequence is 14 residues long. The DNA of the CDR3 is TGTGCCAGCAGCCACGGACTAGCGGGGTACGAGCAGTACTTC. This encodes CASSHGLAGYEQYF.

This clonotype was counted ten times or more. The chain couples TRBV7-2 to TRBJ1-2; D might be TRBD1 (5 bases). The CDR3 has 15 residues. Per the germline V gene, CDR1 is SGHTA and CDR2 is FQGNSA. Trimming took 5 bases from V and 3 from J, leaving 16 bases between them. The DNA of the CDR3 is TGTGCCAGCAGCCTCGGGGACGGCCCCTACTATGGCTACACCTTC. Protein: CASSLGDGPYYGYTF. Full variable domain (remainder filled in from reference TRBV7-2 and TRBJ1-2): GAGVSQSPSNKVTEKGKDVELRCDPISGHTALYWYRQSLGQGLEFLIYFQGNSAPDKSGLPSDRFSAERTGGSVSTLTIQRTQQEDSAVYLCASSLGDGPYYGYTFGSGTRLTVV.

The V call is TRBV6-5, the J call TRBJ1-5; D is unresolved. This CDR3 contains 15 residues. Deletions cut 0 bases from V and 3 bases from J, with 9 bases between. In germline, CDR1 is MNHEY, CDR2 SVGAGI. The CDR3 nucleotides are TGTGCCAGCAGTTACTCGATCGGGTCCAATCAGCCCCAGCATTTT. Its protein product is CASSYSIGSNQPQHF.

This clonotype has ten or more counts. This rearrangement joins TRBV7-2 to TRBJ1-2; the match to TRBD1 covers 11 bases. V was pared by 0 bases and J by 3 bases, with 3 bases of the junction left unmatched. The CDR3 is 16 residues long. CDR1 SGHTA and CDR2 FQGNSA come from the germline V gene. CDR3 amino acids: CASSLASGQGDYGYTF. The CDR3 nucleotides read TGTGCCAGCAGCTTAGCATCGGGACAGGGGGACTATGGCTACACCTTC. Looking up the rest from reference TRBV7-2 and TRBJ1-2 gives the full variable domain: GAGVSQSPSNKVTEKGKDVELRCDPISGHTALYWYRQSLGQGLEFLIYFQGNSAPDKSGLPSDRFSAERTGGSVSTLTIQRTQQEDSAVYLCASSLASGQGDYGYTFGSGTRLTVV.

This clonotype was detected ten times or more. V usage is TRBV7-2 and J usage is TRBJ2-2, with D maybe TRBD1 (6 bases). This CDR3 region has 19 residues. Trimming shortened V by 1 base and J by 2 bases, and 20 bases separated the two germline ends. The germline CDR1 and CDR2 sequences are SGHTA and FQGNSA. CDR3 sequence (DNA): TGTGCCAGCAGCTTAGTACGACACCCAATACAGGGTAACACCGGGGAGCTGTTTTTT. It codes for CASSLVRHPIQGNTGELFF.